The next 13 T cell receptor beta chains were all read from a single sample in a study of T-cell reconstitution after alpha-beta-depleted transplantation in children. Unique molecular identifiers were used to barcode this TCRbeta library. TCRdb reprocessed the PCR reads with MiXCR, giving one entry per CDR3 protein. The table has approximately 250,000 distinct CDR3 sequences, about 25% seen once. Source: PBMCs, taken before TCRalphabeta/CD19-depleted stem cell transplant. All receptors come from a girl aged 2-10 years with Fanconi anemia, due to receive a stem cell transplant.

At least ten counts were recorded for this clonotype. This chain joins TRBV7-2 and TRBJ1-1; unclear D gene. V lost 6 bases and J 5 bases, leaving 16 bases between the germline ends. The germline V gene encodes CDR1 SGHTA and CDR2 FQGNSA. The CDR3 totals 14 residues. The CDR3 bases are TGTGCCAGCAGGCTCGCGGCAGACCTTACTGAAGCTTTCTTT. This translates into CASRLAADLTEAFF.

The rearrangement joins TRBV29-1 to TRBJ1-2; D call uncertain. The CDR3 sequence is 11 residues long. Germline V CDR1 and CDR2: SQVTM, ANQGSEA. Trimming took 4 bases from V and 3 from J, leaving 6 bases between them. The CDR3 sequence: CSVGSHYGYTF. As DNA, the CDR3 is TGCAGCGTTGGGTCTCACTATGGCTACACCTTC.

This clonotype was recorded many times. The chain recombines TRBV20-1 with TRBJ2-1; 8 nucleotides match TRBD2. This CDR3 region has 14 residues. V gave up 4 bases and J gave up 7 bases; unmatched junction bases: 9. Germline V gives CDR1 DFQATT, CDR2 SNEGSKA (reference sequence). CDR3 loop: CSATSAAGGNEQFF. DNA of the CDR3: TGCAGTGCTACCTCTGCCGCGGGGGGTAATGAGCAGTTCTTC.

There are a few counts of this clonotype. This chain connects TRBV29-1 to TRBJ2-7, with TRBD2 matching 7 bases. From germline, CDR1 is SQVTM and CDR2 ANQGSEA. Trimming at V came to 6 bases and at J to 1 base, leaving 24 bases not matched to a gene. This CDR3 contains 19 residues. The CDR3 DNA sequence: TGCAGCGTCGAGTTCGTATGTCGGACTAGTCGGCCAGAGTCCTACGAGCAGTACTTC. Its translation is CSVEFVCRTSRPESYEQYF.

The genes are TRBV5-1 and TRBJ2-3, with no clear D. This CDR3 region has 13 residues. Germline CDR1 and CDR2: SGHRS and YFSETQ. Trimming cost V 5 bases and J 0 bases, with 7 bases left between them. This chain's CDR3 is CASRPGSTDTQYF. The CDR3 DNA follows: TGCGCCAGCAGGCCCGGGAGCACAGATACGCAGTATTTT. Full variable domain (rest looked up from reference TRBV5-1 and TRBJ2-3): KAGVTQTPRYLIKTRGQQVTLSCSPISGHRSVSWYQQTPGQGLQFLFEYFSETQRNKGNFPGRFSGRQFSNSRSEMNVSTLELGDSALYLCASRPGSTDTQYFGPGTRLTVL.

This clonotype was seen repeatedly, ten times or more. The J gene is TRBJ2-3, the V gene TRBV6-4; TRBD2 agrees at 11 bases. Germline values: CDR1 MRHNA, CDR2 SNTAGT. This CDR3 is built from 15 residues. The ends lost 0 bases at V and 4 bases at J; junction bases unmatched: 0. CDR3 protein: CASSDSSGRADTQYF. In DNA, the CDR3 is TGTGCCAGCAGTGACTCTAGCGGGAGGGCAGATACGCAGTATTTT.

CDR3 loop: CAISAPAREVPGYTF. The CDR3 nucleotides are TGTGCCATCAGTGCCCCTGCCAGGGAAGTCCCCGGCTACACCTTC. V gene TRBV10-3 combines with J gene TRBJ1-2, with D possibly TRBD1 on 5 matching bases. Germline V gene data show CDR1 as ENHRY and CDR2 as SYGVKD. V shed 4 bases and J shed 8 bases, with 20 bases lying between them. The CDR3 has 15 amino acids.

This clonotype was seen at least ten times. This rearrangement joins TRBV4-1 to TRBJ2-7, with a tentative D call TRBD1 (5 bases). Germline V lookup: CDR1 MGHRA, CDR2 YSYEKL. CDR3 length equals 16 residues. V was shortened by 4 bases and J by 0 bases, with 16 bases between the two germline ends. CDR3 nucleotides: TGCGCCAGCAGCCCGCGTGGGGCGACCGGCTCCTACGAGCAGTACTTC. This gives the protein CASSPRGATGSYEQYF.

This clonotype has a count of ten or more. The genes are TRBV24-1 and TRBJ2-1, with 14 positions matching TRBD2. The CDR3 length is 17 residues. Germline values: CDR1 KGHDR, CDR2 SFDVKD. J was trimmed by 5 bases and V by 4 bases; bases with no gene match: 6. CDR3 loop: CATSDPMGLAGDNEQFF. The DNA of the CDR3 is TGTGCCACCAGTGACCCAATGGGACTAGCGGGAGACAATGAGCAGTTCTTC.

This clonotype was picked up many times. V and J are TRBV20-1 and TRBJ2-1; 7 bases align to TRBD2. V lost 3 bases, J lost 4 bases, and 3 bases stayed unmatched. From germline, CDR1 is DFQATT and CDR2 SNEGSKA (reference sequence). CDR3 length: 13 residues. The DNA of the CDR3 is TGCAGTGCTAGGGAGGGAGGGTACAATGAGCAGTTCTTC. Amino acids: CSAREGGYNEQFF.

The rearrangement links TRBV6-5 to TRBJ1-4; D is unresolved. Germline V gene lookup returns CDR1 MNHEY and CDR2 SVGAGI. The CDR3 has 14 residues. The ends were cut back, 6 bases at V and 8 bases at J, with 16 bases in the middle. CDR3 amino acids: CASSLTAGQEKLFF. Written as DNA, the CDR3 is TGTGCCAGCAGCCTAACCGCCGGGCAGGAAAAACTGTTTTTT.

V is TRBV12-3 or TRBV12-4 and J is TRBJ2-7, with TRBD2 matching 12 bases. V lost 9 bases and J lost 5; bases outside the gene matches: 5. The CDR3 loop spans 13 amino acids. CDR3 residues: CASRLAGVDEQYF. CDR3 bases: TGTGCCAGTAGACTAGCGGGGGTGGACGAGCAGTACTTC.

The rearrangement joins TRBV5-1 to TRBJ2-7; 8 bases fit TRBD2. Germline V lookup: CDR1 SGHRS, CDR2 YFSETQ. This CDR3 contains 16 residues. With 1 base clipped from V and 2 bases from J, the junction kept 8 bases outside the gene matches. The CDR3, as DNA: TGCGCCAGCAGCTTGTCGCCTAGCGGGTATGCCTACGAGCAGTACTTC. It encodes CASSLSPSGYAYEQYF.